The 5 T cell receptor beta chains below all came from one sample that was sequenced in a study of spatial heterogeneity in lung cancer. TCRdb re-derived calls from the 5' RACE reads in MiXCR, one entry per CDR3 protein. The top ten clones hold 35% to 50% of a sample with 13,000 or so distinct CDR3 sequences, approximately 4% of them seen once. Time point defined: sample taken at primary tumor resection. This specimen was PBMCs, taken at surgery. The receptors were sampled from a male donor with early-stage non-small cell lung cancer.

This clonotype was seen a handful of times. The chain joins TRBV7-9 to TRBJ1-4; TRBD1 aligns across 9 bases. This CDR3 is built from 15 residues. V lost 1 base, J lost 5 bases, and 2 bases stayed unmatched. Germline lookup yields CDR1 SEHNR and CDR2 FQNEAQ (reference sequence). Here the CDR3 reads CASSLGDRENEKLFF. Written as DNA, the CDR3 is TGTGCCAGCAGCTTAGGGGACAGGGAGAATGAAAAACTGTTTTTT.

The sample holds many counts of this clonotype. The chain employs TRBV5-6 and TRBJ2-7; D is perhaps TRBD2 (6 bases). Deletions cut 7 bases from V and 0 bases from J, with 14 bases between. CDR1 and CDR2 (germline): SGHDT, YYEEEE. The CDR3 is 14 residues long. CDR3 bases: TGTGCCAGCTCTCGGGGGAGGCCCTCCTACGAGCAGTACTTC. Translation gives CASSRGRPSYEQYF.

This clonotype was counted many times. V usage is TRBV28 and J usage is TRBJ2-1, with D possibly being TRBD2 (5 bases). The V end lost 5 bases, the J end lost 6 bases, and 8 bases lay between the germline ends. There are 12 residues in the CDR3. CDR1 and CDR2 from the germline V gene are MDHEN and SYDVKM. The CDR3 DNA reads TGTGCCAGCAGTCCTAGCCGCAATGAGCAGTTCTTC. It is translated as CASSPSRNEQFF.

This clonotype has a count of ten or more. The CDR3: CASSGEGGTDTQYF. CDR3 nucleotide sequence: TGCGCCAGCAGCGGGGAAGGGGGCACAGATACGCAGTATTTT. This rearrangement joins TRBV5-1 to TRBJ2-3; perhaps TRBD1 as D (5 bases). The CDR3 extends over 14 amino acids. The V and J ends lost 4 bases and 1 base respectively, with 10 bases between them. Germline V gives CDR1 SGHRS, CDR2 YFSETQ.

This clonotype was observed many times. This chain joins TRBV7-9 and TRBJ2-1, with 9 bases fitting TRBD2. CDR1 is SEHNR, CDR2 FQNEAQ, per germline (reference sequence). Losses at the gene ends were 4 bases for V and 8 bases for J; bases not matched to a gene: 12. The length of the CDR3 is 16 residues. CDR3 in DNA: TGTGCCAGCAGCTCGTTCGGTGCGGGAGGGCTCGATGAGCAGTTCTTC. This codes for CASSSFGAGGLDEQFF.